The rows below give T cell receptor beta chains drawn from one sample of a study of T cell clones after liver transplantation. Generated by immunoSEQ multiplex PCR, the TCRdb table keeps only in-frame clones and is missing some. Here the sample spans 20,000 to 30,000 clones, approximately 68% being singletons. The sequenced sample was CD4+ T cells from blood, obtained before liver transplant. These receptors were obtained from a human donor who received a liver transplant. Each CDR3 is given with its conserved first and last residue. Some rows mark clone size as missing; the rest say once, few, many or name a class of expanded clone.

TRBJ1-2 | few | TRBV11-1 | CASSPGGQGAPGYTF
TRBJ1-3 | once | TRBV7-9 | CASSSQGFSGNTIYF
TRBJ1-2 | medium-sized | TRBV7-8 | CASSPGRAGREGYTF
TRBJ1-1 | - | TRBV18 | CASSPEGLNTEAFF
TRBJ1-1 | - | TRBV29-1 | CSVDGFTEAFF
TRBJ2-1 | - | TRBV11-3 | CASRDNSNEQFF
TRBJ2-2 | few | TRBV7-5 | CVRSFDNRRTGELFF
TRBJ1-5 | - | TRBV6-5 | CASADRGNQPQHF
TRBJ1-5 | - | TRBV19 | CASNTGEGDSNQPQHF
TRBJ1-3 | - | TRBV5-4 | CASSLGGTGVNTIYF
TRBJ2-6 | - | TRBV29-1 | CSASTGGTGANVLTF
TRBJ2-5 | - | TRBV5-6 | CASSFTRTGKGETQYF
TRBJ2-7 | - | TRBV6-5 | CASSSTLYEQYF
TRBJ1-4 | few | TRBV6-1 | CASQEGRVGEKLFF